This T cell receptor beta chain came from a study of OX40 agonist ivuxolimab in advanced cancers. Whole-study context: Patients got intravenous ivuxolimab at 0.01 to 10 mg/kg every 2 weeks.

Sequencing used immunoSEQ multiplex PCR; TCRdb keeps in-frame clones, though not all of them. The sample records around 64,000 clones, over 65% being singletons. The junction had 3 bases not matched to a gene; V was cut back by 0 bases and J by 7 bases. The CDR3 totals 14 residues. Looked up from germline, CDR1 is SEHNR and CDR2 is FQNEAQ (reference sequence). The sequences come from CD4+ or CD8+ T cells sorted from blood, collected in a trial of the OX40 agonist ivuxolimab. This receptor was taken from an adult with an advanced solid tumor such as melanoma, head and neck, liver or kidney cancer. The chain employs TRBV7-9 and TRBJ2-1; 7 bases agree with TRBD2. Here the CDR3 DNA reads TGTGCCAGCAGCTTAGCGGGAGGGAAGAATGAGCAGTTCTTC. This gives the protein CASSLAGGKNEQFF. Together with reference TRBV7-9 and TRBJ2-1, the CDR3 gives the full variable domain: DTGVSQNPRHKITKRGQNVTFRCDPISEHNRLYWYRQTLGQGPEFLTYFQNEAQLEKSRLLSDRFSAERPKGSFSTLEIQRTEQGDSAMYLCASSLAGGKNEQFFGPGTRLTVL.